The 29 T cell receptor beta chains given below trace back to one sample, sequenced in a study of blood T cell repertoires in COVID-19. Assay used: immunoSEQ multiplex PCR; TCRdb lists only in-frame clones, some missing. The table has 250,000 to 400,000 clones, approximately 87% seen once. Sequenced material: peripheral blood. The receptors derive from a woman aged 25 to 39 with COVID-19, enrolled during active disease.

This clone has only one observation. The rearrangement links TRBV5-1 to TRBJ1-2, with 9 positions matching TRBD1. The CDR3 is 17 residues long. CDR1 and CDR2 from the germline V gene are SGHRS and YFSETQ. V was clipped by 0 bases and J by 4 bases; unmatched bases: 10. CDR3 loop: CASSLAPGQGPTYGYTF. DNA of the CDR3: TGCGCCAGCAGCTTGGCTCCGGGACAGGGACCAACCTATGGCTACACCTTC.

V and J are TRBV7-2 and TRBJ1-1; D ambiguous. CDR1 and CDR2 from the germline V gene are SGHTA and FQGNSA. The V end lost 0 bases, the J end lost 6 bases, and 14 bases lay between the germline ends. The CDR3 has 15 amino acids. The CDR3 region is CASSLAWAVLSEAFF. CDR3 nucleotides: TGTGCCAGCAGCTTAGCCTGGGCAGTCCTTTCTGAAGCTTTCTTT.

The chain recombines TRBV19 with TRBJ1-2; D unresolved. Trimming removed 9 bases from V and 4 bases from J, with 15 bases in between. CDR1 LNHDA and CDR2 SQIVND come from the germline V gene (reference sequence). The CDR3 is made up of 13 amino acids. CDR3 sequence (DNA): TGTGCCAGCGCGGGGTTAGCTCCCTATGGCTACACCTTC. Its protein is CASAGLAPYGYTF.

This chain connects TRBV29-1 to TRBJ1-2, with D perhaps matching TRBD1 (6 bases). This CDR3 spans 19 amino acids. V gave up 2 bases and J gave up 0 bases, with 25 bases separating them. Germline CDR1 SQVTM, CDR2 ANQGSEA. The CDR3: CSVESYLGIRQGTNYGYTF. DNA of the CDR3: TGCAGCGTTGAATCATATTTGGGCATAAGGCAGGGGACTAACTATGGCTACACCTTC. Full variable domain (rest looked up from reference TRBV29-1 and TRBJ1-2): SAVISQKPSRDICQRGTSLTIQCQVDSQVTMMFWYRQQPGQSLTLIATANQGSEATYESGFVIDKFPISRPNLTFSTLTVSNMSPEDSSIYLCSVESYLGIRQGTNYGYTFGSGTRLTVV.

This clone was seen many times. The rearrangement uses TRBV6-5 and TRBJ1-2; 8 bases agree with TRBD1. This CDR3 has 15 residues. CDR1 is MNHEY and CDR2 is SVGAGI in the germline V gene. V was pared by 8 bases and J by 12 bases, with 20 bases of the junction left unmatched. The DNA of the CDR3 is TGTGCCAGCCGACCCGAAAATCCGCAGGGGGCGGTTAACACCTTC. Its protein product is CASRPENPQGAVNTF.

Worth noting for this clone: Additional DNA sequences in this sample encode the identical CDR3. This chain joins TRBV29-1 and TRBJ2-1, with D possibly matching TRBD2 (5 bases). This CDR3 contains 11 residues. Germline CDR1 is SQVTM and CDR2 is ANQGSEA. The V gene lost 6 bases and the J gene lost 4 bases, with 7 bases spanning the gap. CDR3 region: CSVGLYNEQFF. For the CDR3, the DNA is TGCAGCGTAGGACTGTACAATGAGCAGTTCTTC.

CDR3 in amino acids: CASSSTYRAFSGNTIYF. Written as DNA, the CDR3 is TGTGCCAGCAGCTCGACTTACAGGGCCTTCTCTGGAAACACCATATATTTT. This chain connects TRBV7-8 to TRBJ1-3; D possibly corresponds to TRBD1 (6 bases). The V and J ends lost 4 bases and 0 bases respectively, with 16 bases between them. The CDR3 is made up of 17 amino acids. Per germline, CDR1 SGHVS and CDR2 FQNEAQ.

The gene calls are TRBV28 and TRBJ1-5, with 10 bases identical to TRBD1. After removal of 6 bases from V and 4 bases from J, the junction contained 0 bases not matched to a gene. Germline V gene data show CDR1 as MDHEN and CDR2 as SYDVKM. CDR3 length: 13 amino acids. For the CDR3, the DNA is TGTGCCAGCAGGGGACAGGGGAATCAGCCCCAGCATTTT. Its translation is CASRGQGNQPQHF. The full variable domain, with the rest looked up from reference TRBV28 and TRBJ1-5, is DVKVTQSSRYLVKRTGEKVFLECVQDMDHENMFWYRQDPGLGLRLIYFSYDVKMKEKGDIPEGYSVSREKKERFSLILESASTNQTSMYLCASRGQGNQPQHFGDGTRLSIL.

The chain carries TRBV6-4 and TRBJ1-1; D is unresolved. Germline assignment: CDR1 MRHNA and CDR2 SNTAGT. Trimming pared 4 bases from V and 3 bases from J, leaving 9 bases between. The CDR3 sequence is 13 residues long. The chain's CDR3 is CASSADTYTEAFF. In nucleotides, the CDR3 is TGTGCCAGCAGTGCCGACACTTACACTGAAGCTTTCTTT.

V is TRBV21-1 and J is TRBJ2-7; the DNA was not used to check the table's D call, TRBD2. TRBV21-1 is designated a pseudogene. The CDR3 length is 14 residues. The CDR3 DNA follows: TGTGCCCCCGCCCCTAGTAAACCCTCCTACGAGCAGTACTTC. Its translation is CAPAPSKPSYEQYF.

The chain recombines TRBV20-1 with TRBJ2-5; D is uncertain. With 3 bases removed from V and 0 bases from J, the gap between germline ends came to 14 bases. The CDR3 is made up of 15 amino acids. CDR1 is DFQATT, CDR2 SNEGSKA, per germline (reference sequence). CDR3 coding DNA: TGCAGTGCTAGTTTGGCGGCGGAGTACCAAGAGACCCAGTACTTC. Residues: CSASLAAEYQETQYF.

This clone was observed a single time. The chain has TRBV18 and TRBJ1-4, with D possibly matching TRBD1 (5 bases). This CDR3 region has 13 residues. The germline CDR1 and CDR2 sequences are KGHSH and LQKENI. Trimming left V 1 base short and J 8 bases short, with 8 bases between. CDR3 residues: CASSPLQGEKLFF. CDR3 DNA: TGTGCCAGCTCACCACTGCAGGGCGAAAAACTGTTTTTT.

This clone showed up just a few times. This chain uses TRBV11-2 with TRBJ1-6, with TRBD1 as a possible D gene (5 bases). V was cut by 5 bases and J by 8 bases, with 16 bases left in between. This CDR3 is built from 15 residues. Germline V CDR1 and CDR2: SGHAT, FQNNGV. In DNA, the CDR3 is TGTGCCAGCAGCGTAGGGGTGGCGGCGGATTCACCCCTCCACTTT. Its protein product is CASSVGVAADSPLHF.

The CDR3 protein is CASSPGTGNTGELFF. In DNA, the CDR3 is TGTGCCAGTAGTCCCGGGACAGGGAATACCGGGGAGCTGTTTTTT. The chain joins TRBV19 to TRBJ2-2; TRBD1 agrees at 9 bases. The CDR3 extends over 15 amino acids. After removal of 5 bases from V and 5 bases from J, the junction contained 6 bases not matched to a gene. Germline assignment: CDR1 LNHDA and CDR2 SQIVND (reference sequence). The variable domain in full, with the rest retrieved from reference TRBV19 and TRBJ2-2, is DGGITQSPKYLFRKEGQNVTLSCEQNLNHDAMYWYRQDPGQGLRLIYYSQIVNDFQKGDIAEGYSVSREKKESFPLTVTSAQKNPTAFYLCASSPGTGNTGELFFGEGSRLTVL.

The genes are TRBV19 and TRBJ1-1, with a weak D call TRBD1 (5 bases). CDR3 length: 12 amino acids. V shed 8 bases and J shed 7 bases, with 14 bases lying between them. Germline lookup yields CDR1 LNHDA and CDR2 SQIVND (reference sequence). CDR3 in amino acids: CASVAGGVEAFF. For the CDR3, the DNA is TGTGCCAGTGTTGCCGGGGGGGTTGAAGCTTTCTTT.

The rearrangement uses TRBV28 and TRBJ2-7; 10 bases are shared with TRBD1. Trimming cost V 3 bases and J 7 bases; bases outside gene matches: 9. The CDR3 covers 15 residues. Germline lookup yields CDR1 MDHEN and CDR2 SYDVKM. CDR3 sequence reads: CASSLTGQGLREQYF. The CDR3 nucleotides read TGTGCCAGCAGTTTGACGGGACAGGGGCTGAGGGAGCAGTACTTC.

This clone was seen once. The chain recombines TRBV5-1 with TRBJ1-4, with 8 bases fitting TRBD1. CDR1 SGHRS and CDR2 YFSETQ come from the germline V gene. Germline trimming cut 4 bases from V and 4 bases from J; bases unmatched to any gene: 6. CDR3 length: 15 residues. CDR3 region: CASSGQGSDNEKLFF. CDR3 DNA sequence: TGCGCCAGCAGCGGACAGGGAAGTGATAATGAAAAACTGTTTTTT.

The chain combines TRBV7-6 with TRBJ1-3, with D possibly being TRBD1 (6 bases). With 3 bases removed from V and 0 bases from J, the gap between germline ends came to 12 bases. The CDR3 is made up of 16 amino acids. Germline V gives CDR1 SGHVS, CDR2 FNYEAQ. This CDR3 is CASSFGQSNSGNTIYF. CDR3 bases: TGTGCCAGCAGCTTTGGACAGAGCAACTCTGGAAACACCATATATTTT.

This chain joins TRBV7-9 and TRBJ2-3; D gene uncertain. V was pared by 5 bases and J by 5 bases, with 17 bases between. CDR1 SEHNR and CDR2 FQNEAQ come from the germline V gene (reference sequence). The CDR3 is 15 amino acids. DNA of the CDR3: TGTGCCAGCAGCCAGTCCCGGGTCTTACGAGATACGCAGTATTTT. Its translation: CASSQSRVLRDTQYF.

The chain couples TRBV19 to TRBJ2-7; TRBD2 might be the D (6 bases). Germline CDR1 and CDR2: LNHDA and SQIVND (reference sequence). The CDR3 sequence is 15 residues long. V dropped 3 bases and J dropped 3 bases, with 15 bases sitting between them. The CDR3 here is CASSIGSRGIYEQYF. The CDR3 DNA reads as TGTGCCAGTAGTATCGGCAGCCGGGGGATCTACGAGCAGTACTTC.

V and J are TRBV29-1 and TRBJ2-1; 8 nucleotides align to TRBD2. Germline V gives CDR1 SQVTM, CDR2 ANQGSEA. CDR3 length: 14 residues. Trimming took 4 bases from V and 7 from J; bases not matched to a gene: 9. CDR3 protein: CSVGRAGDWNEQFF. The CDR3 DNA is TGCAGCGTTGGCCGAGCGGGAGATTGGAATGAGCAGTTCTTC.

The J gene is TRBJ2-3, the V gene TRBV29-1; TRBD1 matches 7 bases. Germline-derived CDR1 and CDR2 are SQVTM and ANQGSEA. Trimming cost V 0 bases and J 9 bases; bases outside gene matches: 12. The CDR3 consists of 15 residues. The CDR3 DNA follows: TGCAGCGTTGAAGATTTCGGGACAGAGGTAGACACGCAGTATTTT. As protein: CSVEDFGTEVDTQYF.

The gene calls are TRBV23-1 and TRBJ2-2, with TRBD1 identical over 9 bases. TRBV23-1 is reported as an ORF; its role is uncertain. This CDR3 is 17 amino acids long. The ends lost 2 bases at V and 6 bases at J; junction bases unmatched: 10. CDR3 sequence: CASSQPPGQGKSGELFF. CDR3 DNA sequence: TGCGCCAGCAGTCAACCCCCGGGACAGGGTAAGTCCGGGGAGCTGTTTTTT.

This clone was counted ten times or more. V usage is TRBV30 and J usage is TRBJ2-2; the match to TRBD1 covers 9 bases. The CDR3 loop spans 14 amino acids. V shed 8 bases and J 2 bases; nucleotides not matched to a gene: 6. Germline lookup yields CDR1 GTSNPN and CDR2 SVGIG (reference sequence). The CDR3 loop is CAAHRGPNTGELFF. For the CDR3, the DNA is TGTGCCGCCCACAGGGGGCCCAACACCGGGGAGCTGTTTTTT. The variable domain in full, completed from reference TRBV30 and TRBJ2-2, reads SQTIHQWPATLVQPVGSPLSLECTVEGTSNPNLYWYRQAAGRGLQLLFYSVGIGQISSEVPQNLSASRPQDRQFILSSKKLLLSDSGFYLCAAHRGPNTGELFFGEGSRLTVL.

This chain joins TRBV10-3 and TRBJ1-2; D not resolved. Germline CDR1 ENHRY, CDR2 SYGVKD. Trimming took 3 bases from V and 4 from J, leaving 9 bases between them. The CDR3 is 13 residues long. Written as DNA, the CDR3 is TGTGCCATCAGTGAACGGGGAGGCTATGGCTACACCTTC. Translation: CAISERGGYGYTF.

This sequence joins TRBV24-1 and TRBJ2-3; D may be TRBD2 (5 bases). Germline V gives CDR1 KGHDR, CDR2 SFDVKD. The length of the CDR3 is 13 residues. Deletions cut 0 bases from V and 5 bases from J, with 5 bases between. The CDR3 nucleotides are TGTGCCACCAGTGATTTGGGACTAGATACGCAGTATTTT. Its protein product is CATSDLGLDTQYF.

This chain connects TRBV28 to TRBJ1-3; possible D gene TRBD1, 5 bases. With 3 bases removed from V and 4 bases from J, the gap between germline ends came to 10 bases. This CDR3 contains 14 residues. Germline CDR1 and CDR2: MDHEN and SYDVKM. CDR3 sequence: CASSFQTVGNTIYF. The CDR3 nucleotides read TGTGCCAGCAGTTTTCAGACAGTAGGAAACACCATATATTTT.

Worth noting for this clone: A read error may account for a junction end that differs from germline. The CDR3 DNA sequence: TGTGCCAGCAGTTCCAACTACAAGCAGTACTTC. Translating gives CASSSNYKQYF. This rearrangement joins TRBV27 to TRBJ2-7; D gene unclear. The V gene's germline CDR1 is MNHEY and CDR2 SMNVEV (reference sequence). The CDR3 is 11 amino acids.

This clone was picked up one time. The CDR3 here is CASSPERATGDGGYTF. The CDR3 DNA sequence: TGCGCCAGCAGCCCAGAGCGGGCGACAGGGGATGGTGGCTACACCTTC. V is TRBV5-1 and J is TRBJ1-2, with 8 nucleotides matching TRBD1. The CDR3 runs 16 residues. With 4 bases clipped from V and 7 bases from J, the junction kept 15 bases outside the gene matches. Germline CDR1 is SGHRS and CDR2 is YFSETQ.